What follows are 9 T cell receptor beta chains derived from one specimen sequenced in a study of T cell changes during pregnancy in multiple sclerosis. Repertoires were generated with immunoSEQ multiplex PCR, while TCRdb's copy carries only in-frame clones and drops some. The data contain 38,000 or so clones, approximately 94% of them singletons. Sequencing was performed on CD4+ T cells from peripheral blood mononuclear cells, taken in the second trimester of pregnancy. The source of these receptors is a female donor with multiple sclerosis, enrolled in a pregnancy study.

V is TRBV19 and J is TRBJ1-5; TRBD1 aligns across 7 bases. V shed 3 bases and J 4 bases; nucleotides not matched to a gene: 6. Per germline, CDR1 LNHDA and CDR2 SQIVND (reference sequence). The CDR3 extends over 15 amino acids. CDR3 in DNA: TGTGCCAGTAGTATCCTGGGACAGCCTAATCAGCCCCAGCATTTT. Protein: CASSILGQPNQPQHF.

This clone was found once. V gene TRBV9 combines with J gene TRBJ1-2; 9 nucleotides align to TRBD1. Germline loops: CDR1 SGDLS, CDR2 YYNGEE. The junction had 10 bases not matched to a gene; V was cut back by 2 bases and J by 5 bases. CDR3 length equals 16 residues. The CDR3 reads CASSVEAGQGKYGYTF. The DNA of the CDR3 is TGTGCCAGCAGCGTCGAGGCGGGACAGGGAAAATATGGCTACACCTTC.

CDR3 sequence (DNA): TGTGCCAGCAGCTTAGCGGGAGGCACCGGGGAGCTGTTTTTT. This codes for CASSLAGGTGELFF. This sequence joins TRBV7-2 and TRBJ2-2; possibly TRBD2 for D (6 bases). With 0 bases removed from V and 4 bases from J, the gap between germline ends came to 6 bases. CDR3 length: 14 amino acids. Germline lookup yields CDR1 SGHTA and CDR2 FQGNSA.

The V and J genes are TRBV19 and TRBJ2-3, with 12 bases aligning to TRBD2. Germline values: CDR1 LNHDA, CDR2 SQIVND (reference sequence). Trimming removed 2 bases from V and 5 bases from J; junction bases left unmatched: 5. The CDR3 is made up of 16 amino acids. The CDR3 DNA follows: TGTGCCAGTAGTATACTAGCGGGGGGGCAGGGAGATACGCAGTATTTT. Its protein product is CASSILAGGQGDTQYF.

The rearrangement links TRBV11-1 to TRBJ1-1; no definite D call. CDR3 length equals 15 residues. Trimming shortened V by 2 bases and J by 6 bases, and 16 bases separated the two germline ends. CDR1 and CDR2 from the germline V gene are SGHAT and FQDESV (reference sequence). The CDR3 region has the DNA TGTGCCAGCAGCTTATTGGCAGGAAATCCCGCTGAAGCTTTCTTT. It specifies CASSLLAGNPAEAFF.

The chain has TRBV5-1 and TRBJ1-3; 7 bases match TRBD1. This CDR3 has 14 amino acids. The germline V gene encodes CDR1 SGHRS and CDR2 YFSETQ. V shed 3 bases and J 4 bases; nucleotides not matched to a gene: 4. In DNA form, the CDR3 reads TGCGCCAGCAGCTCCGGGACAGACGGAAACACCATATATTTT. Protein product: CASSSGTDGNTIYF.

The gene calls are TRBV7-2 and TRBJ2-7; 7 bases fit TRBD1. The germline CDR1 and CDR2 sequences are SGHTA and FQGNSA. The CDR3 contains 14 residues. V shed 3 bases and J 3 bases; nucleotides not matched to a gene: 5. The CDR3 protein is CASSLARQGYEQYF. CDR3 sequence (DNA): TGTGCCAGCAGCTTGGCGAGACAGGGCTACGAGCAGTACTTC.

V gene TRBV5-1 combines with J gene TRBJ2-3; 10 nucleotides line up with TRBD2. This CDR3 spans 16 amino acids. Per germline, CDR1 SGHRS and CDR2 YFSETQ. V lost 4 bases to trimming and J lost 6 bases; unmatched junction nucleotides: 11. In DNA, the CDR3 is TGCGCCAGCAGCCCGGCTAGCGGGAGAGGCCTGGATACGCAGTATTTT. This sequence encodes CASSPASGRGLDTQYF. The variable domain in full, completed from reference TRBV5-1 and TRBJ2-3, reads KAGVTQTPRYLIKTRGQQVTLSCSPISGHRSVSWYQQTPGQGLQFLFEYFSETQRNKGNFPGRFSGRQFSNSRSEMNVSTLELGDSALYLCASSPASGRGLDTQYFGPGTRLTVL.

The rearrangement links TRBV29-1 to TRBJ1-1, with a weak D call TRBD1 (6 bases). Germline CDR1 and CDR2: SQVTM and ANQGSEA. The CDR3 is 14 residues long. Trimming removed 6 bases from V and 0 bases from J, with 14 bases in between. CDR3 protein: CSVARTVMNTEAFF. CDR3 coding DNA: TGCAGCGTCGCAAGGACAGTCATGAACACTGAAGCTTTCTTT. The full variable domain, its missing parts supplied by reference TRBV29-1 and TRBJ1-1, is SAVISQKPSRDICQRGTSLTIQCQVDSQVTMMFWYRQQPGQSLTLIATANQGSEATYESGFVIDKFPISRPNLTFSTLTVSNMSPEDSSIYLCSVARTVMNTEAFFGQGTRLTVV.